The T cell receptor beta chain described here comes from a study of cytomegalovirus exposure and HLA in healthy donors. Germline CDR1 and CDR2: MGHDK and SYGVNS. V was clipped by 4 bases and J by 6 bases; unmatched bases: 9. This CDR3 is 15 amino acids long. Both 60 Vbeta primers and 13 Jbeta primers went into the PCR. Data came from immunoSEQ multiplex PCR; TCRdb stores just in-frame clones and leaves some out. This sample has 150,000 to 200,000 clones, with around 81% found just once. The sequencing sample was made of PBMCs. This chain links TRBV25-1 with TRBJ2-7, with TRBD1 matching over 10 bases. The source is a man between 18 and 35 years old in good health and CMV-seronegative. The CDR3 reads CASSVTGTGAAEQYF. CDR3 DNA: TGTGCCAGCAGTGTTACCGGGACAGGGGCGGCCGAGCAGTACTTC.